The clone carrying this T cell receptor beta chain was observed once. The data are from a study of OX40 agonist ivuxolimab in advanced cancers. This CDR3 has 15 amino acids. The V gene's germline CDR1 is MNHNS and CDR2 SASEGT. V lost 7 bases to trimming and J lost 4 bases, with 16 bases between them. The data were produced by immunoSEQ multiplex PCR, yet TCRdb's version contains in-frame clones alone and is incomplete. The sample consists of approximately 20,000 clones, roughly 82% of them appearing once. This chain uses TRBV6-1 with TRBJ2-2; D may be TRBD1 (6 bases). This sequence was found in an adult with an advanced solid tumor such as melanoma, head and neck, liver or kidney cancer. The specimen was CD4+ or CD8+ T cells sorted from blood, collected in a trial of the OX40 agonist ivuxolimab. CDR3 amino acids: CASTPVGGRTGELFF. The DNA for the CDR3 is TGTGCCAGCACCCCGGTAGGGGGACGCACCGGGGAGCTGTTTTTT.